The 22 T cell receptor beta chains below come from one sample, sequenced in a study of vaccination and CD4 T cells after COVID-19 (dated by TCRdb to 2021 to 2024). Library method: PCR. This sample was sequenced with an Illumina iSeq 100. DNA from cultured CD4+ T cells underwent TCR sequencing with the Oncomine TCR Beta short-read assay at the Johns Hopkins FTIC core. TCRdb ran its own pipeline on the public reads, namely fastp trimming at Q25 and MiXCR clone calling, and kept in-frame beta chains. Rows are unified per CDR3 protein, each entry keeping the most common DNA and genes. The sample contains 7,500 to 8,500 distinct CDR3 sequences, more than 55% of them found a single time. 35% of the sample rests with the top ten. These receptors' targets are unknown. The intended sense of this specimen's treatment or condition label: approximately nine-day PBMC culture with coronavirus spike peptide pools or control peptides (ViraFEST assay).

The sequencing sample was made of CD4+ T cells from blood, cultured in vitro. The receptors stem from a human donor who had recovered from COVID-19.

The sample holds a few counts of this clonotype. The chain joins TRBV6-1 to TRBJ1-1, with 7 bases identical to TRBD1. Germline V CDR1 and CDR2: MNHNS, SASEGT. The CDR3 consists of 16 residues. V was clipped by 7 bases and J by 0 bases; unmatched bases: 11. CDR3: CASTRGGTAMNTEAFF. The CDR3 bases are TGTGCCAGCACCCGGGGAGGGACAGCGATGAACACTGAAGCTTTCTTT.

The V call is TRBV20-1, the J call TRBJ1-2; the D is unclear. Germline values: CDR1 DFQATT, CDR2 SNEGSKA (reference sequence). The CDR3 consists of 14 residues. The V gene lost 0 bases and the J gene lost 3 bases, with 11 bases spanning the gap. This CDR3 reads CSARDPEAYYGYTF. Here the CDR3 DNA reads TGCAGTGCTAGAGATCCAGAGGCGTACTATGGCTACACCTTC.

This clonotype was found a few times. The chain is built from TRBV20-1 and TRBJ1-2, with TRBD1 identical over 9 bases. From germline, CDR1 is DFQATT and CDR2 SNEGSKA (reference sequence). Trimming took 5 bases from V and 4 from J; bases not matched to a gene: 11. The CDR3 length is 15 residues. CDR3: CSAALQGAGSYGYTF. For the CDR3, the DNA is TGCAGTGCTGCTCTACAGGGGGCTGGAAGCTATGGCTACACCTTC.

The gene calls are TRBV10-3 and TRBJ1-1, with D perhaps TRBD1 (5 bases). This CDR3 contains 13 residues. V was cut by 7 bases and J by 1 base, with 10 bases left in between. CDR1 is ENHRY and CDR2 is SYGVKD in the germline V gene. The CDR3 DNA reads TGTGCCATCAATGCGGGGGAGAACACTGAAGCTTTCTTT. Its protein product is CAINAGENTEAFF.

The chain combines TRBV9 with TRBJ1-5; D might be TRBD1 (6 bases). Germline V lookup: CDR1 SGDLS, CDR2 YYNGEE. Trimming left V 2 bases short and J 4 bases short, with 7 bases between. The CDR3 has 13 residues. In DNA form, the CDR3 reads TGTGCCAGCAGCGTCACAGGGAATCAGCCCCAGCATTTT. It codes for CASSVTGNQPQHF.

V and J are TRBV19 and TRBJ2-2; the D is unclear. The V gene lost 5 bases and the J gene lost 5 bases, with 12 bases spanning the gap. The CDR3 runs to 14 residues. The V gene's germline CDR1 is LNHDA and CDR2 SQIVND (reference sequence). CDR3 region: CASSVRRETGELFF. The DNA for the CDR3 is TGTGCCAGTAGTGTCAGGCGTGAGACCGGGGAGCTGTTTTTT.

This sequence joins TRBV19 and TRBJ2-3; 7 bases map to TRBD1. The CDR3 totals 15 residues. In germline, CDR1 is LNHDA, CDR2 SQIVND (reference sequence). With V trimmed by 3 bases and J by 9 bases, 12 bases remained unmatched. CDR3 DNA sequence: TGTGCCAGTAGTATCCGACAGGGTACAGAGGTAACGCAGTATTTT. This encodes CASSIRQGTEVTQYF.

The V gene is TRBV28, the J gene TRBJ1-2; 7 bases map to TRBD1. V dropped 1 base and J dropped 6; count of bases not matched to a gene: 5. CDR1 and CDR2 from the germline V gene are MDHEN and SYDVKM. This CDR3 has 14 residues. This CDR3 reads CASSLSGTANGYTF. The CDR3 DNA reads TGTGCCAGCAGTTTATCGGGGACAGCTAATGGCTACACCTTC.

This CDR3 reads CASSPTQGFNTEAFF. For the CDR3, the DNA is TGTGCCAGCAGCCCAACTCAGGGGTTCAACACTGAAGCTTTCTTT. V usage is TRBV5-4 and J usage is TRBJ1-1, with a weak D call TRBD1 (6 bases). Per germline, CDR1 SGHNT and CDR2 YYREEE (reference sequence). The CDR3 loop spans 15 amino acids. V gave up 4 bases and J gave up 2 bases, with 15 bases separating them.

This chain uses TRBV7-9 with TRBJ1-6; D is unclear. Between the trimmed V and J ends, which lost 1 base and 15 bases, there was a span of 10 bases. The V gene's germline CDR1 is SEHNR and CDR2 FQNEAQ (reference sequence). There are 12 residues in the CDR3. CDR3 sequence reads: CASSLDPWILHF. The CDR3 bases are TGTGCCAGCAGCTTAGACCCGTGGATCCTCCACTTT.

V and J are TRBV29-1 and TRBJ2-3; 11 bases align to TRBD2. Germline V gives CDR1 SQVTM, CDR2 ANQGSEA. The CDR3 runs 16 residues. Trimming cost V 5 bases and J 2 bases; bases outside gene matches: 9. The CDR3 here is CSVSKTSGASTDTQYF. The CDR3 DNA follows: TGCAGCGTTTCAAAGACTAGCGGGGCCTCCACAGATACGCAGTATTTT.

This chain uses TRBV7-2 with TRBJ1-2, with TRBD1 as a possible D gene (6 bases). Per the germline V gene, CDR1 is SGHTA and CDR2 is FQGNSA. The CDR3 extends over 14 amino acids. V lost 4 bases and J 8 bases, leaving 17 bases between the germline ends. The CDR3 DNA is TGTGCCAGCAGCTCCGCCAGGGGCAAGGGGGGCTACACCTTC. Protein: CASSSARGKGGYTF. The full variable domain, with the rest looked up from reference TRBV7-2 and TRBJ1-2, is GAGVSQSPSNKVTEKGKDVELRCDPISGHTALYWYRQSLGQGLEFLIYFQGNSAPDKSGLPSDRFSAERTGGSVSTLTIQRTQQEDSAVYLCASSSARGKGGYTFGSGTRLTVV.

The genes are TRBV7-2 and TRBJ2-3; 7 positions agree with TRBD1. The CDR3 is made up of 15 amino acids. Germline trimming cut 6 bases from V and 11 bases from J; bases unmatched to any gene: 17. The germline CDR1 and CDR2 sequences are SGHTA and FQGNSA. The DNA for the CDR3 is TGTGCCAGCAGACCTGGACAGGCGACTCCATTGAAGCAGTATTTT. Translation: CASRPGQATPLKQYF.

The chain combines TRBV6-2 or TRBV6-3 with TRBJ2-7, with D possibly TRBD1 on 6 matching bases. Trimming removed 5 bases from V and 7 bases from J, with 15 bases in between. Germline loops: CDR1 MNHEY, CDR2 SVGEGT. The CDR3 length is 13 residues. CDR3 DNA: TGTGCCAGCAGTCGACTACAGGGCCGGGAGCAGTACTTC. Its protein is CASSRLQGREQYF.

This clonotype was counted a few times. This chain connects TRBV20-1 to TRBJ1-2; D remains ambiguous. Germline V lookup: CDR1 DFQATT, CDR2 SNEGSKA (reference sequence). This CDR3 contains 11 residues. V was shortened by 4 bases and J by 8 bases, with 11 bases between the two germline ends. In DNA form, the CDR3 reads TGCAGTGCTACGGAGTTGGGGGGCTACACCTTC. The encoded protein is CSATELGGYTF.

The rearrangement links TRBV20-1 to TRBJ2-1; TRBD1 matches 8 bases. Trimming cost V 3 bases and J 8 bases; bases outside gene matches: 3. The CDR3 runs 12 residues. Germline CDR1 reads DFQATT; CDR2 reads SNEGSKA (reference sequence). CDR3 coding DNA: TGCAGTGCTAGCTCACAGGGGGATGAGCAGTTCTTC. This translates into CSASSQGDEQFF.

V gene TRBV19 combines with J gene TRBJ1-5; TRBD1 matches 10 bases. The germline CDR1 and CDR2 sequences are LNHDA and SQIVND (reference sequence). V was clipped by 4 bases and J by 5 bases; unmatched bases: 2. This CDR3 is 14 amino acids long. CDR3 in amino acids: CASSKDRGDQPQHF. CDR3 in DNA: TGTGCCAGTAGTAAGGACAGGGGGGATCAGCCCCAGCATTTT. The full variable domain, its missing parts supplied by reference TRBV19 and TRBJ1-5, is DGGITQSPKYLFRKEGQNVTLSCEQNLNHDAMYWYRQDPGQGLRLIYYSQIVNDFQKGDIAEGYSVSREKKESFPLTVTSAQKNPTAFYLCASSKDRGDQPQHFGDGTRLSIL.

This clonotype was counted only a few times. The genes are TRBV10-3 and TRBJ2-5, with TRBD1 matching over 7 bases. The CDR3 runs to 17 residues. CDR1 is ENHRY, CDR2 SYGVKD, per germline. J gave up 1 base and V 0 bases, and 8 bases lay outside the gene matches. The CDR3 bases are TGTGCCATCAGTGAGTCCCGATGGACAGGTCGCCAAGAGACCCAGTACTTC. Its protein is CAISESRWTGRQETQYF.

This clonotype was detected only a few times. The V gene is TRBV6-2 or TRBV6-3, the J gene TRBJ1-2, with unresolved D. Germline assignment: CDR1 MNHEY and CDR2 SVGEGT. The CDR3 consists of 15 residues. Trimming stripped 5 bases from V and 3 bases from J, with 16 bases between. The CDR3 DNA reads TGTGCCAGCAGTACCGGGCCACGGAGGGACTATGGCTACACCTTC. This sequence encodes CASSTGPRRDYGYTF.

This clonotype was detected only a few times. The chain links TRBV20-1 to TRBJ2-3; TRBD2 is a possible D gene (5 bases). This CDR3 has 13 amino acids. Looked up from germline, CDR1 is DFQATT and CDR2 is SNEGSKA (reference sequence). V was shortened by 4 bases and J by 4 bases, with 12 bases between the two germline ends. As DNA, the CDR3 is TGCAGTGCTACCCTCGGGGTGGCAGATACGCAGTATTTT. It codes for CSATLGVADTQYF.

The chain carries TRBV27 and TRBJ1-6; 8 bases map to TRBD1. Germline V gives CDR1 MNHEY, CDR2 SMNVEV (reference sequence). V gave up 3 bases and J gave up 10 bases; unmatched junction bases: 8. This CDR3 has 15 amino acids. The CDR3 DNA is TGTGCCAGCAGTTTCGAGGGGACAGGAGGATCACCCCTCCACTTT. Translated, it gives CASSFEGTGGSPLHF.

The rearrangement joins TRBV11-2 to TRBJ1-1, with no clear D. Trimming took off 5 bases at V and 7 bases at J, with 14 bases between the two ends. Germline V gene lookup returns CDR1 SGHAT and CDR2 FQNNGV. This CDR3 comprises 13 residues. The chain's CDR3 is CASSQGPRREAFF. Here the CDR3 DNA reads TGTGCCAGCAGCCAAGGGCCGCGCCGTGAAGCTTTCTTT.